This record looks at one TCR beta chain sequence and its context. Followed over time, Seattle patients had been enrolled while infection was active. The data originate from a study of blood T cell repertoires in COVID-19. Study-wide context: The samples span acute and convalescent COVID-19 from the United States, Italy and Spain. In each case, the material was cDNA or gDNA derived from T cells, B-cell-depleted T cells, or PBMCs.

Original methodology: Counts of nucleated cells, estimated from reference gene primer amplification, were obtained. Using immunoSEQ multiplex PCR, the repertoire was profiled, and TCRdb retains in-frame clones only, with some absent. V, J and clone size reflect that table, while D and trimming were determined from the DNA. The table lists 200,000 to 250,000 clones, around 86% of them singletons. Germline trimming cut 4 bases from V and 3 bases from J; bases unmatched to any gene: 11. Germline CDR1 SEHNR, CDR2 FQNEAQ (reference sequence). CDR3 length equals 17 residues. The material sequenced was peripheral blood. The sequence came from an elderly woman with COVID-19, enrolled during active disease. V and J are TRBV7-9 and TRBJ1-4; 7 bases map to TRBD1. The CDR3 loop reads CASSSMQRGQANEKLFF. Here the CDR3 DNA reads TGTGCCAGCAGCTCTATGCAGAGGGGGCAGGCTAATGAAAAACTGTTTTTT. The whole variable domain, filled in from reference TRBV7-9 and TRBJ1-4, reads DTGVSQNPRHKITKRGQNVTFRCDPISEHNRLYWYRQTLGQGPEFLTYFQNEAQLEKSRLLSDRFSAERPKGSFSTLEIQRTEQGDSAMYLCASSSMQRGQANEKLFFGSGTQLSVL.